This T cell receptor (beta chain) was captured by sequencing in a study of cytomegalovirus exposure and HLA in healthy donors. General study results and limits: It was shown in a later analysis that HLA-associated TCR beta chains were more clonally expanded than other, equally common chains.

PCR amplification relied on 60 Vbeta primers (plus 13 Jbeta primers). Measured with immunoSEQ multiplex PCR; TCRdb has only the in-frame clones, and not every one. The sample carries 200,000 or so clones, roughly four fifths recorded once. About this clone: Its matching antigen is unknown.

Germline V gene data show CDR1 as SGHDT and CDR2 as YYEEEE. The ends lost 4 bases at V and 5 bases at J; junction bases unmatched: 7. This CDR3 contains 15 residues. The genes are TRBV5-6 and TRBJ1-5; 9 bases align to TRBD1. This receptor was taken from a woman aged 18 to 35 in good health and CMV-seropositive. Sequences were obtained from PBMCs. In DNA, the CDR3 is TGTGCCAGCAGCGTTGGACAGGGGATTTATCAGCCCCAGCATTTT. It codes for CASSVGQGIYQPQHF. The complete variable domain, with remaining parts taken from reference TRBV5-6 and TRBJ1-5, reads DAGVTQSPTHLIKTRGQQVTLRCSPKSGHDTVSWYQQALGQGPQFIFQYYEEEERQRGNFPDRFSGHQFPNYSSELNVNALLLGDSALYLCASSVGQGIYQPQHFGDGTRLSIL.